Many counts were recorded for the clone carrying this TCR beta chain. As yet, its antigen is unknown. The data belong to a study of blood T cells in healthy people across ages. Broader study findings: Older age went with lower TCR beta diversity per million T cells, in a roughly linear way.

The CDR3 spans 12 residues. Germline CDR1 and CDR2: LGHDT and YNNKEL (reference sequence). The use of a sample-barcoded 5' primer and a J-beta primer mix characterized a second PCR of about 7 to 12 cycles. With 12 random nucleotides, a template-switch adaptor tagged each individual cDNA molecule. In TCRdb, the 5' RACE reads were re-called with MiXCR into one record per CDR3 protein. The sample has more than 800,000 distinct CDR3 sequences; around 26% are singletons. Every donor provided roughly 9.1 milliliters of peripheral blood. The specimen was blood. V usage is TRBV3-1 and J usage is TRBJ2-5; D possibly corresponds to TRBD1 (5 bases). The J call may be in error: the DNA end matches TRBJ2-7 better. This sequence was found in a woman aged 80 or over in good health. CDR3: CASSSGASEQYF. The CDR3 DNA follows: TGTGCCAGCAGTTCTGGGGCTAGCGAGCAGTACTTC.